This note documents a single T cell receptor beta chain sequence. The source of the sample is a study of cytomegalovirus exposure and HLA in healthy donors. TCRdb keeps only in-frame clones here, not all; method: immunoSEQ multiplex PCR. Of about 180,000 clones in the sample, about 87% were seen once. Trimming took off 5 bases at V and 1 base at J, with 14 bases between the two ends. CDR1 and CDR2 from the germline V gene are MNHEY and SVGAGI. There are 15 residues in the CDR3. Sample: PBMCs. The rearrangement uses TRBV6-5 and TRBJ1-1; D unresolved. This receptor was taken from a woman in her twenties or thirties in good health and CMV-seronegative. The CDR3 sequence is CASSPWVGRNTEAFF. The CDR3 DNA sequence: TGTGCCAGCAGTCCCTGGGTAGGGAGGAACACTGAAGCTTTCTTT.